These 17 T cell receptor beta chains were all obtained from the same sample, sequenced in a study of OX40 agonist ivuxolimab in advanced cancers. TCRdb keeps only in-frame clones here, not all; method: immunoSEQ multiplex PCR. The sample includes nearly 85,000 clones, around 86% of them seen just once. The sample was CD4+ or CD8+ T cells sorted from blood, taken in a trial of the OX40 agonist ivuxolimab. Receptors originate from an adult with an advanced solid tumor such as melanoma, head and neck, liver or kidney cancer.

This chain connects TRBV6-5 to TRBJ2-7, with TRBD1 matching over 9 bases. The J segment lost 5 bases and the V segment lost 6 bases, leaving 8 bases of the junction unmatched. CDR1 is MNHEY and CDR2 is SVGAGI in the germline V gene. The CDR3 spans 14 residues. The CDR3 reads CASSQQGAIDEQYF. As DNA, the CDR3 is TGTGCCAGCAGCCAACAGGGGGCAATCGACGAGCAGTACTTC.

This clone was seen more than once but under ten times. V usage is TRBV27 and J usage is TRBJ1-1, with a weak D call TRBD1 (5 bases). The germline V and J ends were trimmed by 4 bases and 0 bases, with 15 bases remaining between them. Germline-derived CDR1 and CDR2 are MNHEY and SMNVEV (reference sequence). This CDR3 region has 16 residues. The CDR3 loop reads CASSSGGATLNTEAFF. The CDR3 region has the DNA TGTGCCAGCAGTTCCGGGGGAGCTACCCTGAACACTGAAGCTTTCTTT.

The V call is TRBV28, the J call TRBJ2-2; no reliable D call. V gave up 3 bases and J gave up 1 base, with 0 bases separating them. Germline loops: CDR1 MDHEN, CDR2 SYDVKM. The CDR3 length is 12 residues. The CDR3 nucleotides are TGTGCCAGCAGTTTGAACACCGGGGAGCTGTTTTTT. Translating gives CASSLNTGELFF.

The chain uses TRBV19 and TRBJ2-3, with 7 bases that match TRBD1. V gave up 7 bases and J gave up 6 bases; unmatched junction bases: 7. The CDR3 runs 13 residues. Germline CDR1 reads LNHDA; CDR2 reads SQIVND (reference sequence). The CDR3 protein is CASKGQQTDTQYF. The CDR3 DNA reads TGTGCCAGTAAGGGACAGCAGACGGATACGCAGTATTTT.

The V gene is TRBV5-1, the J gene TRBJ1-6; 7 positions agree with TRBD1. Germline values: CDR1 SGHRS, CDR2 YFSETQ. The J segment lost 7 bases and the V segment lost 2 bases, leaving 6 bases of the junction unmatched. This CDR3 is 15 amino acids long. CDR3 in amino acids: CASSLTGTVNSPLHF. CDR3 DNA sequence: TGCGCCAGCAGCTTAACCGGGACAGTAAATTCACCCCTCCACTTT. Using reference TRBV5-1 and TRBJ1-6 for the parts outside the CDR3, the full variable domain is KAGVTQTPRYLIKTRGQQVTLSCSPISGHRSVSWYQQTPGQGLQFLFEYFSETQRNKGNFPGRFSGRQFSNSRSEMNVSTLELGDSALYLCASSLTGTVNSPLHFGNGTRLTVT.

The chain joins TRBV19 to TRBJ1-5, with a tentative D call TRBD1 (5 bases). The CDR3 has 13 amino acids. The V and J ends lost 5 bases and 6 bases respectively, with 11 bases between them. The germline V gene has CDR1 LNHDA and CDR2 SQIVND (reference sequence). CDR3 protein: CASSPGTAQPQHF. In DNA, the CDR3 is TGTGCCAGTAGTCCCGGGACGGCTCAGCCCCAGCATTTT.

V usage is TRBV2 and J usage is TRBJ2-7; TRBD2 matches at 15 bases. CDR3 size: 15 residues. V shed 5 bases, J shed 4 bases, and the junction held 3 bases outside the gene matches. The germline gives CDR1 SNHLY, CDR2 FYNNEI. CDR3 sequence: CASSRTSGGAYEQYF. CDR3 DNA sequence: TGTGCCAGCAGTCGGACTAGCGGGGGGGCTTACGAGCAGTACTTC.

This chain uses TRBV5-1 with TRBJ1-1; possible D gene TRBD1, 5 bases. The CDR3 contains 20 residues. The ends were cut back, 5 bases at V and 0 bases at J, with 29 bases in the middle. Germline CDR1 and CDR2: SGHRS and YFSETQ. Here the CDR3 reads CASSADAFGDLGSMNTEAFF. In DNA, the CDR3 is TGCGCCAGCAGTGCTGACGCATTCGGGGACTTAGGTTCTATGAACACTGAAGCTTTCTTT. The full variable domain, completed using reference TRBV5-1 and TRBJ1-1, is KAGVTQTPRYLIKTRGQQVTLSCSPISGHRSVSWYQQTPGQGLQFLFEYFSETQRNKGNFPGRFSGRQFSNSRSEMNVSTLELGDSALYLCASSADAFGDLGSMNTEAFFGQGTRLTVV.

The V and J genes are TRBV2 and TRBJ1-4, with a weak D call TRBD1 (6 bases). CDR3 length: 15 amino acids. V was pared by 6 bases and J by 5 bases, with 16 bases between. In germline, CDR1 is SNHLY, CDR2 FYNNEI. CDR3 DNA: TGTGCCAGCAGCGGGGACGGGGGCTTAAATGAAAAACTGTTTTTT. Protein: CASSGDGGLNEKLFF.

This clone was picked up a small number of times. The chain is built from TRBV9 and TRBJ1-6, with no clear D. V lost 2 bases and J lost 5, with 11 bases in between. The germline V gene encodes CDR1 SGDLS and CDR2 YYNGEE. The CDR3 is 15 residues long. The CDR3 sequence: CASSVGQPNNSPLHF. The CDR3 DNA sequence: TGTGCCAGCAGCGTGGGCCAGCCCAATAATTCACCCCTCCACTTT.

Here the CDR3 reads CASSSTGTGDTAFF. The CDR3, as DNA: TGCGCCAGCAGCTCAACCGGGACAGGGGATACCGCTTTCTTT. The chain links TRBV5-1 to TRBJ1-1, with TRBD1 matching over 10 bases. The V gene end was trimmed by 3 bases and the J gene end by 11 bases; junction bases not matched to a gene: 10. There are 14 residues in the CDR3. From germline, CDR1 is SGHRS and CDR2 YFSETQ.

The chain links TRBV5-6 to TRBJ2-6; possible D gene TRBD2, 5 bases. Germline V gives CDR1 SGHDT, CDR2 YYEEEE. The CDR3 has 18 residues. V was trimmed by 4 bases and J by 0 bases, leaving 17 bases between them. CDR3 protein: CASSRRAALPSGANVLTF. In DNA form, the CDR3 reads TGTGCCAGCAGCCGGCGAGCGGCTCTGCCCTCTGGGGCCAACGTCCTGACTTTC.

J is TRBJ1-1 and V is TRBV7-6; TRBD1 might be the D (5 bases). Per germline, CDR1 SGHVS and CDR2 FNYEAQ. The length of the CDR3 is 14 residues. V lost 1 base to trimming and J lost 5 bases, with 11 bases between them. CDR3 nucleotide sequence: TGTGCCAGCAGCTTAGGACAGCCTGGGACTGAAGCTTTCTTT. Residues: CASSLGQPGTEAFF.

This chain joins TRBV6-1 and TRBJ2-3; TRBD1 matches 7 bases. The CDR3 loop spans 15 amino acids. Losses at the gene ends were 5 bases for V and 2 bases for J; bases not matched to a gene: 7. Germline-derived CDR1 and CDR2 are MNHNS and SASEGT. The DNA of the CDR3 is TGTGCCAGCAGTTTCTTCGGACAGGCCACAGATACGCAGTATTTT. Protein: CASSFFGQATDTQYF.

This sequence joins TRBV6-5 and TRBJ2-7; D could derive from TRBD1 or TRBD2 (5 bases each). Trimming pared 6 bases from V and 2 bases from J, leaving 14 bases between. This CDR3 has 14 amino acids. Germline CDR1 MNHEY, CDR2 SVGAGI. CDR3 sequence: CASRRTGPPYEQYF. DNA for the CDR3: TGTGCCAGCAGGCGTACGGGGCCACCCTACGAGCAGTACTTC.

This chain links TRBV7-9 with TRBJ1-6; D possibly corresponds to TRBD1 (5 bases). This CDR3 region has 15 residues. Deletions cut 5 bases from V and 8 bases from J, with 16 bases between. The V gene's germline CDR1 is SEHNR and CDR2 FQNEAQ (reference sequence). The CDR3 is CASSPGGISDSPLHF. The CDR3 DNA reads as TGTGCCAGCAGCCCCGGGGGGATAAGTGATTCACCCCTCCACTTT.

The V and J genes are TRBV4-2 and TRBJ1-2; the D gene is possibly TRBD1 (5 bases). The V gene lost 0 bases and the J gene lost 4 bases, with 9 bases spanning the gap. Per germline, CDR1 LGHNA and CDR2 YNFKEQ. CDR3 length equals 14 residues. CDR3 loop: CASSQDQGPYGYTF. DNA for the CDR3: TGTGCCAGCAGCCAAGATCAGGGCCCCTATGGCTACACCTTC.